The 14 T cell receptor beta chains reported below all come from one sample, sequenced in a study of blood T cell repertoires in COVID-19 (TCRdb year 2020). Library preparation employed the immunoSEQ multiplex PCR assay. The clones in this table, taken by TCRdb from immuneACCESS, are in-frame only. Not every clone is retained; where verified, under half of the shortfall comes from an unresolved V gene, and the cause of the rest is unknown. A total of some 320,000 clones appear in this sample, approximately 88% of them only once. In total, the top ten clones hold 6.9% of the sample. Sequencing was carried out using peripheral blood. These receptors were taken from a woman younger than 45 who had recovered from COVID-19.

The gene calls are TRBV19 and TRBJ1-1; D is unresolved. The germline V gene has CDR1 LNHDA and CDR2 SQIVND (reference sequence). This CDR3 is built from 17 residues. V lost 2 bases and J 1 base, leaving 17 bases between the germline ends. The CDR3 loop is CASSISPPEVSNTEAFF. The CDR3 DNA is TGTGCCAGTAGTATATCACCCCCTGAGGTCTCGAACACTGAAGCTTTCTTT.

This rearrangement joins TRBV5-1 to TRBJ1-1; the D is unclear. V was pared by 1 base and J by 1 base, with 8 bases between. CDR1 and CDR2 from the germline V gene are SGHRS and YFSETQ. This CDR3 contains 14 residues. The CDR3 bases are TGCGCCAGCAGCTTGATGGCAGGGAACACTGAAGCTTTCTTT. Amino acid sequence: CASSLMAGNTEAFF.

CDR3 region: CATSDLDGGSHNEQFF. The CDR3 region has the DNA TGTGCCACCAGTGATTTGGACGGGGGTTCCCACAATGAGCAGTTCTTC. The chain joins TRBV24-1 to TRBJ2-1, with D perhaps TRBD2 (6 bases). V lost 0 bases to trimming and J lost 5 bases, with 13 bases between them. The CDR3 runs to 16 residues. Germline CDR1 is KGHDR and CDR2 is SFDVKD.

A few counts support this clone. For the CDR3, the DNA is TGTGCCAGCAGTTACTCGGGGACAGGGAATCCCTACGAGCAGTACTTC. It encodes CASSYSGTGNPYEQYF. This sequence joins TRBV6-2 or TRBV6-3 and TRBJ2-7; 9 bases match TRBD1. The CDR3 extends over 16 amino acids. The trim removed 0 bases at V and 2 bases at J, leaving 5 bases unmatched. Germline values: CDR1 MNHEY, CDR2 SVGEGT.

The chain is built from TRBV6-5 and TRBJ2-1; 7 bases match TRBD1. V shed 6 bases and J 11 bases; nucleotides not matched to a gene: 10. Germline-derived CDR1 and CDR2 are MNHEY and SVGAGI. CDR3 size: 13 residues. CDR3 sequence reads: CASREPGQPKQFF. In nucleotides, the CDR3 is TGTGCCAGCAGGGAGCCGGGACAGCCAAAGCAGTTCTTC.

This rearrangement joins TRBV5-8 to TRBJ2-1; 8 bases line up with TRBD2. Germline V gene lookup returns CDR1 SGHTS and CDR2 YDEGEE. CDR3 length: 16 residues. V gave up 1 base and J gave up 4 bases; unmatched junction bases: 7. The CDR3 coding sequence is TGTGCCAGCAGCTTGAGGACGGGGGGGTCTTACAATGAGCAGTTCTTC. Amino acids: CASSLRTGGSYNEQFF.

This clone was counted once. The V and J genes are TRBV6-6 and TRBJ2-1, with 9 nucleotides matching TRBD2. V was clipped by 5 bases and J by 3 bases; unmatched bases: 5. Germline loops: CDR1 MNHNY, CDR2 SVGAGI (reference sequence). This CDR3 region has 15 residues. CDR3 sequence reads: CASSQSGGSYNEQFF. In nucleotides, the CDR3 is TGTGCCAGCAGTCAAAGCGGGGGGAGCTACAATGAGCAGTTCTTC.

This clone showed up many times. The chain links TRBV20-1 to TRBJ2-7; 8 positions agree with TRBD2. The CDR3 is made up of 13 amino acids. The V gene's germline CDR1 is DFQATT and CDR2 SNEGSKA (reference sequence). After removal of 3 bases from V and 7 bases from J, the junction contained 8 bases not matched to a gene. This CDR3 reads CSASAGGPREQYF. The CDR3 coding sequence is TGCAGTGCTAGTGCGGGGGGCCCTCGGGAGCAGTACTTC.

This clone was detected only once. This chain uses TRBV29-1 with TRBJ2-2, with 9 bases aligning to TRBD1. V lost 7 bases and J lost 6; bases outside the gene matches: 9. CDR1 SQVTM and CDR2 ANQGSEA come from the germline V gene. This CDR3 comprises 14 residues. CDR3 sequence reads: CSAPGQGISGELFF. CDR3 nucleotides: TGCAGCGCCCCAGGACAGGGGATTTCCGGGGAGCTGTTTTTT.

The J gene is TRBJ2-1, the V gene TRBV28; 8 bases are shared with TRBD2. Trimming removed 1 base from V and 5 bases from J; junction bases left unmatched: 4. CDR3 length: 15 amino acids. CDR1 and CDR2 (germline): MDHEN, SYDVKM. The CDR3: CASSLFGGENNEQFF. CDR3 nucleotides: TGTGCCAGCAGTTTATTCGGGGGGGAAAACAATGAGCAGTTCTTC.

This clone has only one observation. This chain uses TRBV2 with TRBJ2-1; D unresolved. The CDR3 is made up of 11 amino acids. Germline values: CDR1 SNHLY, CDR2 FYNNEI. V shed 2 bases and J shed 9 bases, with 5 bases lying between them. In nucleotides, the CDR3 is TGTGCCAGCAGTGAACCGGGTGAGCAGTTCTTC. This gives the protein CASSEPGEQFF.

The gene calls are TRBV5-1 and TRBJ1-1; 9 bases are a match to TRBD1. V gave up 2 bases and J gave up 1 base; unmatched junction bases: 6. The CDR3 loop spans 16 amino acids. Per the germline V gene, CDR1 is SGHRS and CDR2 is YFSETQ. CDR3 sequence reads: CASSFFPGQGNTEAFF. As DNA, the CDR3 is TGCGCCAGCAGCTTCTTTCCGGGACAGGGGAACACTGAAGCTTTCTTT.

CDR3 loop: CASSYSRGSYNEQFF. The CDR3 coding sequence is TGTGCCAGCAGTTACTCCCGGGGATCCTACAATGAGCAGTTCTTC. The chain carries TRBV6-6 and TRBJ2-1; weak D call: TRBD2 (5 bases). Per germline, CDR1 MNHNY and CDR2 SVGAGI (reference sequence). The CDR3 is 15 residues long. The ends were cut back, 0 bases at V and 1 base at J, with 7 bases in the middle.

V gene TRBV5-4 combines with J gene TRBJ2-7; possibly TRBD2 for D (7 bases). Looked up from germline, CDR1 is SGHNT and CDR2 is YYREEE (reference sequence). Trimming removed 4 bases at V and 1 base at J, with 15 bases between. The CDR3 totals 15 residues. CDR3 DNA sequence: TGTGCCAGCAGCACTCACAGGGAGGGATCCTACGAGCAGTACTTC. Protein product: CASSTHREGSYEQYF.